This T cell receptor (beta chain) came from a study of CD8 T cells in Susac syndrome. Random hexamers served to reverse transcribe about 0.45 to 1 ug RNA. By means of immunoSEQ multiplex PCR, TCR beta CDR3 spanning 54 Vbeta and 13 Jbeta underwent amplification. TCRdb re-called the immunoSEQ multiplex PCR reads through MiXCR, storing one row per CDR3 protein. This table has 230,000 or so distinct CDR3 sequences, nearly 97% appearing once. Blood CD8+ and CD4+ T cells underwent high-throughput TCR beta sequencing. The CDR3 covers 16 residues. Germline V gene data show CDR1 as LGHDT and CDR2 as YNNKEL (reference sequence). V was pared by 3 bases and J by 2 bases, with 16 bases between.

Sample: CD4+ T cells from PBMCs. This clonotype originated in a human donor with multiple sclerosis. This chain joins TRBV3-1 and TRBJ1-1; maybe TRBD1 (6 bases). CDR3 in amino acids: CASSHAGRGTNTEAFF. The CDR3 DNA is TGTGCCAGCAGCCACGCTGGGAGAGGGACAAACACTGAAGCTTTCTTT.